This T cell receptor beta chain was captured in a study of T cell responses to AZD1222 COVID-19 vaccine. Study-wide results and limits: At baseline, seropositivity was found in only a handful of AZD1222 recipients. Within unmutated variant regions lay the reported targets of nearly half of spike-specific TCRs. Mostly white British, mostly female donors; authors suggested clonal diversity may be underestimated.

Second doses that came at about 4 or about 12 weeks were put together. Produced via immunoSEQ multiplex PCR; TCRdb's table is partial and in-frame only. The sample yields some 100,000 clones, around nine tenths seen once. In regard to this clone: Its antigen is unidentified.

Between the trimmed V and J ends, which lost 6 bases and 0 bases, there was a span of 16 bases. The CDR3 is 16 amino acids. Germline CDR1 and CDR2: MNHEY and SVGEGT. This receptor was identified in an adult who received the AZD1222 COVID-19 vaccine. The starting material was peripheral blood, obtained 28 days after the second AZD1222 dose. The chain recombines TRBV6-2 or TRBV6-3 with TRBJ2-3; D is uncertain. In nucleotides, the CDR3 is TGTGCCAGCAGCAATAGGGCTCGGGCTAGCACAGATACGCAGTATTTT. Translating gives CASSNRARASTDTQYF.